This TCR beta chain was sequenced for a study of PD-1 blockade in mismatch repair-deficient tumors. Here immunoSEQ multiplex PCR was the method, and the copy in TCRdb shows in-frame clones only, minus some. This table has 120,000 or so clones, about nine tenths appearing once. Germline CDR1 is SGHTA and CDR2 is FQGNSA. The CDR3 spans 15 residues. Trimming shortened V by 2 bases and J by 6 bases, and 14 bases separated the two germline ends. The TCR originated in an adult with mismatch repair-deficient cancer. V and J are TRBV7-2 and TRBJ2-1; D possibly corresponds to TRBD2 (6 bases). The source was peripheral blood, collected just under 74 weeks after starting pembrolizumab. CDR3 region: CASSLTTSYSNEQFF. The CDR3 region has the DNA TGTGCCAGCAGCTTAACGACTAGTTACAGCAATGAGCAGTTCTTC.